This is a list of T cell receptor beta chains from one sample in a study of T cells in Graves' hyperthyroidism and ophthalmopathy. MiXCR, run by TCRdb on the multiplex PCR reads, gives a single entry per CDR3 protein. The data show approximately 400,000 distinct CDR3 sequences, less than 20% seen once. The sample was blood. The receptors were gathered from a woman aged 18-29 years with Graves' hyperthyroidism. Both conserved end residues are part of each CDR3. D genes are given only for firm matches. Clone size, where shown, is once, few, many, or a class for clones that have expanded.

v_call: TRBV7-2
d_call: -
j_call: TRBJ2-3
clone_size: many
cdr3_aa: CASSPQGGPQYF
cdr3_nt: TGTGCCAGCAGCCCCCAGGGGGGACCGCAGTATTTT

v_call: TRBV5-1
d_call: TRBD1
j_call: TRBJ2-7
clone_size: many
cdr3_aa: CASSKDRVTYEQYF
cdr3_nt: TGCGCCAGCAGCAAGGACAGGGTAACCTACGAGCAGTACTTC

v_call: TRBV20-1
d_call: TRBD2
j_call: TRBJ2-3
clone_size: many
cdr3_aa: CSARIRLAGLADTQYF
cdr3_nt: TGCAGTGCTAGAATACGACTAGCGGGATTAGCAGATACGCAGTATTTT

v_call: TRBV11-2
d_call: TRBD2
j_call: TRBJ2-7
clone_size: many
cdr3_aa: CASSLALAEAYEQYF
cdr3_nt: TGTGCCAGCAGCTTAGCGCTAGCGGAAGCCTACGAGCAGTACTTC

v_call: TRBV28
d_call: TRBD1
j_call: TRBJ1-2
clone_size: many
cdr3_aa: CASSGARDRLNYGYTF
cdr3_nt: TGTGCCAGCAGTGGAGCCCGGGACAGGTTAAACTATGGCTACACCTTC

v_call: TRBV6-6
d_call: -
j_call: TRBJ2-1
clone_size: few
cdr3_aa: CASSYAGTSSYNEQFF
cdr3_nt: TGTGCCAGCAGTTACGCCGGCACGAGCTCCTACAATGAGCAGTTCTTC

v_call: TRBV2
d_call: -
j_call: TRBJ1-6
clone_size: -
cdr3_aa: CASRSRGVSNSPLHF
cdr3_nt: TGTGCCAGCAGATCCCGTGGGGTCTCTAATTCACCCCTCCACTTT

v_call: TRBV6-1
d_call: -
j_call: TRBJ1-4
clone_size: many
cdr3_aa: CASSLGSLLNEKLFF
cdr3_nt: TGTGCCAGCAGTTTAGGCAGTCTACTTAATGAAAAACTGTTTTTT

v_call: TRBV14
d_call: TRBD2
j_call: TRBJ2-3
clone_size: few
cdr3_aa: CASSRQSGGAGDTQYF
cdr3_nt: TGTGCCAGCAGCCGGCAAAGCGGGGGGGCCGGAGATACGCAGTATTTT

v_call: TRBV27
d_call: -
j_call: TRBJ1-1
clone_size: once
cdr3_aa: CASSPPLSSNRAFF
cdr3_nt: TGTGCCAGCAGTCCACCACTATCATCCAATCGGGCTTTCTTT

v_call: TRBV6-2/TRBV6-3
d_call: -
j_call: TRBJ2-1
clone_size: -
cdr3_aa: CASSYSLAWQFF
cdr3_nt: TGTGCCAGCAGTTACTCGCTGGCGTGGCAGTTCTTC

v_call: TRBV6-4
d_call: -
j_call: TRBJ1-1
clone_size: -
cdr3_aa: CASSRRGGTEAFF
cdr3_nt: TGTGCCAGCAGTCGCCGGGGGGGCACTGAAGCTTTCTTT

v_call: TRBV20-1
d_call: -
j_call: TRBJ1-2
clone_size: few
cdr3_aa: CSARGADINYGYTF
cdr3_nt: TGCAGTGCTAGGGGGGCAGATATTAACTATGGCTACACCTTC

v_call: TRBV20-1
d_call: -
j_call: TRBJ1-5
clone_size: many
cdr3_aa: CSAVQGDQPQHF
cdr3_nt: TGCAGTGCTGTGCAGGGAGATCAGCCCCAGCATTTT

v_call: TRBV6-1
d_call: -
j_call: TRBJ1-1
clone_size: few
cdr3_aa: CASSSSDITEAFF
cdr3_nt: -